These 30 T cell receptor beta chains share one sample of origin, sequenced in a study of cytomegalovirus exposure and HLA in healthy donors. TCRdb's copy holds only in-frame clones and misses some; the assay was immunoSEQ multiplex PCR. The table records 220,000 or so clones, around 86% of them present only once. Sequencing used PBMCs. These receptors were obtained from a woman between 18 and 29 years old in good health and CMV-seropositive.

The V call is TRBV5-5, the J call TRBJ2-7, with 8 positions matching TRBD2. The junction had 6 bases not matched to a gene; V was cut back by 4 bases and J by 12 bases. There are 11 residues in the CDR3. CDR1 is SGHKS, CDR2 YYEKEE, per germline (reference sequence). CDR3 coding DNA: TGTGCCAGCAGCCCCGGGAGGGTGACGTACTTC. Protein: CASSPGRVTYF.

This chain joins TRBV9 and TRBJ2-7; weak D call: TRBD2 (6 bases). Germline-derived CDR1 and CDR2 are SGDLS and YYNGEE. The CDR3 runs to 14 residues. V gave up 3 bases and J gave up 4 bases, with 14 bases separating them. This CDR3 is CASSGRDFPYEQYF. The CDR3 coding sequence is TGTGCCAGCAGCGGACGGGACTTCCCATACGAGCAGTACTTC.

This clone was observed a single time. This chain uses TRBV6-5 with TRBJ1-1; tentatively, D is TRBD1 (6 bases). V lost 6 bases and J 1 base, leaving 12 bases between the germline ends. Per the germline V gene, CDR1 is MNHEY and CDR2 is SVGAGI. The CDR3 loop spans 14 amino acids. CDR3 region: CASSRGQSNTEAFF. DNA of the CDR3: TGTGCCAGCAGCAGGGGACAATCGAACACTGAAGCTTTCTTT.

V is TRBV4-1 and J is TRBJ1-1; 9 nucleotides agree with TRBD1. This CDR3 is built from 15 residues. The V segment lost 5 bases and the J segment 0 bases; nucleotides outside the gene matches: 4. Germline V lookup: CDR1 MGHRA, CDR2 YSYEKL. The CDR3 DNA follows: TGCGCCAGCAGCGGACACAGGGGGCTGAACACTGAAGCTTTCTTT. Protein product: CASSGHRGLNTEAFF.

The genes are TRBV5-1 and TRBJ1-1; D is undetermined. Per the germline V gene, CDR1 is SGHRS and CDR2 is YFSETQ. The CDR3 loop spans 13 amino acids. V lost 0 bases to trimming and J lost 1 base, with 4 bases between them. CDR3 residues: CASSLEANTEAFF. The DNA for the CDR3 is TGCGCCAGCAGCTTGGAAGCGAACACTGAAGCTTTCTTT.

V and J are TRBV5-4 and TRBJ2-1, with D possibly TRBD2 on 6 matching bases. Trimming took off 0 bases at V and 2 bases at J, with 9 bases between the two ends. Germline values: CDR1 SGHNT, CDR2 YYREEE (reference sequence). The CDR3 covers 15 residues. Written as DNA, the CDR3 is TGTGCCAGCAGCTTGGACAGGAGGGCCTACAATGAGCAGTTCTTC. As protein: CASSLDRRAYNEQFF.

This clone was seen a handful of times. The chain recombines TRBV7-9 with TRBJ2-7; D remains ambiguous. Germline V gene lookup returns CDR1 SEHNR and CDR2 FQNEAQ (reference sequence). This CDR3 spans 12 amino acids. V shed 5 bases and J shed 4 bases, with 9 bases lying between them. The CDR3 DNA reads TGTGCCAGCAGCCCGTCGGAGTACGAGCAGTACTTC. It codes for CASSPSEYEQYF. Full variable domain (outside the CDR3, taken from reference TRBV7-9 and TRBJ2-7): DTGVSQNPRHKITKRGQNVTFRCDPISEHNRLYWYRQTLGQGPEFLTYFQNEAQLEKSRLLSDRFSAERPKGSFSTLEIQRTEQGDSAMYLCASSPSEYEQYFGPGTRLTVT.

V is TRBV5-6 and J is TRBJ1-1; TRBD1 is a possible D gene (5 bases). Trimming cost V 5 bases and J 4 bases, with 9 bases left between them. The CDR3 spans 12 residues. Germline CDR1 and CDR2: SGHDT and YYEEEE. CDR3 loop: CASRHGGTEAFF. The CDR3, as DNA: TGTGCCAGCAGGCACGGGGGCACTGAAGCTTTCTTT.

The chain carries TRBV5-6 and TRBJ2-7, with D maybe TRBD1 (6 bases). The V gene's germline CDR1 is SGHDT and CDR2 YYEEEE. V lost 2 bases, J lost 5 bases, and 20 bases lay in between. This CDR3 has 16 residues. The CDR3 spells CASSLGQTLVLHEQYF. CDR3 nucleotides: TGTGCCAGCAGCTTAGGACAGACCTTGGTACTCCACGAGCAGTACTTC.

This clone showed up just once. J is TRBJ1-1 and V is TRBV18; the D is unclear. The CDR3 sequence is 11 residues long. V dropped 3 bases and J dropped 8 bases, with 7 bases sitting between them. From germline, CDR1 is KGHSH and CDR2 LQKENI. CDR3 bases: TGTGCCAGCTCACCGGGGAGGGAAGCTTTCTTT. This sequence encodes CASSPGREAFF.

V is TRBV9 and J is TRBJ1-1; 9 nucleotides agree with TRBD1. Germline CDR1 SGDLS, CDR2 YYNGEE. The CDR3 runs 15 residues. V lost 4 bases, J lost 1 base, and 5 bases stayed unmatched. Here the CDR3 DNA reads TGTGCCAGCAGCCGGGACAGGGAATCGAACACTGAAGCTTTCTTT. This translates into CASSRDRESNTEAFF.

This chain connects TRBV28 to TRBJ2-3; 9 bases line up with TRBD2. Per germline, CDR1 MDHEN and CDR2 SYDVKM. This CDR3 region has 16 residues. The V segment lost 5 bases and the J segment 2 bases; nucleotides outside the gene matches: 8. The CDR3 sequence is CASSESGRPHTDTQYF. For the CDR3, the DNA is TGTGCCAGCAGTGAGAGCGGGAGGCCCCACACAGATACGCAGTATTTT.

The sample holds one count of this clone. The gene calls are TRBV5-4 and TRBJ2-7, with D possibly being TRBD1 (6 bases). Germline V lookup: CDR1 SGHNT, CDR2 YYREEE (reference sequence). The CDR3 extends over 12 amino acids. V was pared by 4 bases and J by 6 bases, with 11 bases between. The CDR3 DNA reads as TGTGCCAGCAGCACCTCAGGGGTCGAGCAGTACTTC. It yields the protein CASSTSGVEQYF.

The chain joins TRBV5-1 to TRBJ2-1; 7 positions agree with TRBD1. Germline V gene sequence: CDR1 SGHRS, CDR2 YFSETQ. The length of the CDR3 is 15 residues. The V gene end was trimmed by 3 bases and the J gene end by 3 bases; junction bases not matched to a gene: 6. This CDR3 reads CASSSRTGNYNEQFF. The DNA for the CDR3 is TGCGCCAGCAGCTCTCGGACAGGAAACTACAATGAGCAGTTCTTC.

The CDR3 is CASSLTGAEQYF. In DNA form, the CDR3 reads TGTGCCAGCAGCTTGACAGGGGCCGAGCAGTACTTC. V and J are TRBV11-2 and TRBJ2-7; 8 bases map to TRBD1. Germline values: CDR1 SGHAT, CDR2 FQNNGV. The V segment lost 3 bases and the J segment 6 bases; nucleotides outside the gene matches: 1. The CDR3 covers 12 residues.

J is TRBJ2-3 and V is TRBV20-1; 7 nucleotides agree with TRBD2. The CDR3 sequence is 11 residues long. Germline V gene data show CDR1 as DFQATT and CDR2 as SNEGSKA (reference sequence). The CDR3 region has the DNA TGCAGCGGACTAGTAGGAGATACGCAGTATTTT. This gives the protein CSGLVGDTQYF.

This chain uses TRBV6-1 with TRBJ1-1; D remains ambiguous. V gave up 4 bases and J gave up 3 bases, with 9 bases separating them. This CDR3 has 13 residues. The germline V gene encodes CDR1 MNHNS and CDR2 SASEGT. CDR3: CASSGERDTEAFF. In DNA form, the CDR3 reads TGTGCCAGCAGTGGCGAGAGAGACACTGAAGCTTTCTTT.

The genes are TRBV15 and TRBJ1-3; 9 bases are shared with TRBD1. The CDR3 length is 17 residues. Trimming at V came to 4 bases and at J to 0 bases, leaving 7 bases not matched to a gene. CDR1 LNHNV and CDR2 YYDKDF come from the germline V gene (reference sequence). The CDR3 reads CATSKPTGGSSGNTIYF. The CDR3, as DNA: TGTGCCACCAGCAAACCAACAGGGGGCTCCTCTGGAAACACCATATATTTT.

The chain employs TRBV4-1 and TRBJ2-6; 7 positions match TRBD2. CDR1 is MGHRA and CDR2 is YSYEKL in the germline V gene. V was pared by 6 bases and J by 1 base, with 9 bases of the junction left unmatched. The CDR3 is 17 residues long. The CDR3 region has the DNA TGCGCCAGCAGATCCCGGGCGGGAGATTCTGGGGCCAACGTCCTGACTTTC. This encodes CASRSRAGDSGANVLTF.

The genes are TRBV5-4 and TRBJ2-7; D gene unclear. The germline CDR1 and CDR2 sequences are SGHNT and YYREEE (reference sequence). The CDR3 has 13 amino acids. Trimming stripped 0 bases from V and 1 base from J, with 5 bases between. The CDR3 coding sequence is TGTGCCAGCAGCTTGGACAGATCCTACGAGCAGTACTTC. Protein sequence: CASSLDRSYEQYF. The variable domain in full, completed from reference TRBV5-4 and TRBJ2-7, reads ETGVTQSPTHLIKTRGQQVTLRCSSQSGHNTVSWYQQALGQGPQFIFQYYREEENGRGNFPPRFSGLQFPNYSSELNVNALELDDSALYLCASSLDRSYEQYFGPGTRLTVT.

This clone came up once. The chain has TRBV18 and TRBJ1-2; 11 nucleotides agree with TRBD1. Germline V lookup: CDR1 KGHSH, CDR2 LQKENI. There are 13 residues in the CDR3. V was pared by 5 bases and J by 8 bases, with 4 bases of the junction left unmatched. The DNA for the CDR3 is TGTGCCAGCTCAACGGGACAGGGGGACGGCTACACCTTC. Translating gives CASSTGQGDGYTF. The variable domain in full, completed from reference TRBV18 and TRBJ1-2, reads NAGVMQNPRHLVRRRGQEARLRCSPMKGHSHVYWYRQLPEEGLKFMVYLQKENIIDESGMPKERFSAEFPKEGPSILRIQQVVRGDSAAYFCASSTGQGDGYTFGSGTRLTVV.

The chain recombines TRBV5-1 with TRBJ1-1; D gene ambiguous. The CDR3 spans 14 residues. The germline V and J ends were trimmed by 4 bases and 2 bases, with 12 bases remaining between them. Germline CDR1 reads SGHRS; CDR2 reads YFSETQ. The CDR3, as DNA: TGCGCCAGCAGCGTCGGTGGGCTCAACACTGAAGCTTTCTTT. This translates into CASSVGGLNTEAFF.

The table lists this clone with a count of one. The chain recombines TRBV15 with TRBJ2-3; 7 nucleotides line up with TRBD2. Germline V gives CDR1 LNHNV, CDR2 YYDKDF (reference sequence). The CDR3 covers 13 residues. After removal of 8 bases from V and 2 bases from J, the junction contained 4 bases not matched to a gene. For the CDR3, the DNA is TGTGCCACCGCCGGGACTAACACAGATACGCAGTATTTT. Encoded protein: CATAGTNTDTQYF.

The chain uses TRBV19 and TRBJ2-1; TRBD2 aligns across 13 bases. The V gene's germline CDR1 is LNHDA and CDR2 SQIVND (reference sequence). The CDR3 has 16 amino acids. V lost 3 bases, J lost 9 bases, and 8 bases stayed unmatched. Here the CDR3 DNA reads TGTGCCAGTAGTATTGGACTAGCGGGAGAGTATTTTGAGCAGTTCTTC. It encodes CASSIGLAGEYFEQFF. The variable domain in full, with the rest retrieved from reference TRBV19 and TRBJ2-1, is DGGITQSPKYLFRKEGQNVTLSCEQNLNHDAMYWYRQDPGQGLRLIYYSQIVNDFQKGDIAEGYSVSREKKESFPLTVTSAQKNPTAFYLCASSIGLAGEYFEQFFGPGTRLTVL.

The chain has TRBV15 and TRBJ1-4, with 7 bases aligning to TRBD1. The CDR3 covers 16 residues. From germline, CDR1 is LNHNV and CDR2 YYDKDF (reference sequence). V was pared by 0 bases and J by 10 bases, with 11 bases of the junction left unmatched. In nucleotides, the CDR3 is TGTGCCACCAGCAGAGAAAAGGGGGCGGTGGGTTTAAAACTGTTTTTT. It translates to CATSREKGAVGLKLFF.

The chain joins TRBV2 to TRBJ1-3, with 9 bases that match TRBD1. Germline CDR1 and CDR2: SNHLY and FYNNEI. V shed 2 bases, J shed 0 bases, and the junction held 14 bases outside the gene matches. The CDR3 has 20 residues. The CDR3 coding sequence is TGTGCCAGCAGTGAAATCTTCCGAGTCCGGGACAGGGTCTCTGGAAACACCATATATTTT. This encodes CASSEIFRVRDRVSGNTIYF. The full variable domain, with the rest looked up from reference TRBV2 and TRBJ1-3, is EPEVTQTPSHQVTQMGQEVILRCVPISNHLYFYWYRQILGQKVEFLVSFYNNEISEKSEIFDDQFSVERPDGSNFTLKIRSTKLEDSAMYFCASSEIFRVRDRVSGNTIYFGEGSWLTVV.

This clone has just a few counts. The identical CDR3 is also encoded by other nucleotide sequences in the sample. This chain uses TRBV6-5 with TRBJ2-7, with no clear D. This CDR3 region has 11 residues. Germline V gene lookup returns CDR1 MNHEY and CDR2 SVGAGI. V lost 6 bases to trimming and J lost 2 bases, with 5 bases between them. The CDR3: CASSTAYEQYF. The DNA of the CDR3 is TGTGCCAGCAGCACAGCCTACGAGCAGTACTTC.

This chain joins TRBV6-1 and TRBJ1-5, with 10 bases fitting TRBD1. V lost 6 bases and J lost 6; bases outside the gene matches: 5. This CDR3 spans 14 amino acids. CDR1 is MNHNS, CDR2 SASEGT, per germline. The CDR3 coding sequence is TGTGCCAGCAGACGACAGGGGGCCGGTCAGCCCCAGCATTTT. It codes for CASRRQGAGQPQHF.

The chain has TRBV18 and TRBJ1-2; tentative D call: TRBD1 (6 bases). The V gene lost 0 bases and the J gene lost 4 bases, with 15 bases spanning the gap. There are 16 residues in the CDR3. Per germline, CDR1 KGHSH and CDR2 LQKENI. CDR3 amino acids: CASSPPGAPGVYGYTF. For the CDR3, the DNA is TGTGCCAGCTCACCACCGGGTGCCCCAGGGGTCTATGGCTACACCTTC.

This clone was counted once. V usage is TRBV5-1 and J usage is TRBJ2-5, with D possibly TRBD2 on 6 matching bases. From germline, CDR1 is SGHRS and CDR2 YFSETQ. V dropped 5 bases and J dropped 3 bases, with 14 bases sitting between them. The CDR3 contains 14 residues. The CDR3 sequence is CASSTAGREETQYF. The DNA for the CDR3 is TGCGCCAGCAGTACGGCGGGAAGGGAAGAGACCCAGTACTTC.